Sequencing of this T cell receptor (beta chain) was carried out in a study of CD8 T cells in ankylosing spondylitis. TCRdb re-called the 5' RACE reads through MiXCR, storing one row per CDR3 protein. This repertoire shows roughly 97,000 distinct CDR3 sequences, roughly 8.7% found once; its top ten account for 9.9%. The study's findings and limits: A motif of eight or nine highly homologous TCR beta variants was seen as apparently characteristic of ankylosing spondylitis blood.

As regards this clonotype: Its antigen is undetermined.

CDR1 is KGHSH, CDR2 LQKENI, per germline. V shed 8 bases and J shed 5 bases, with 15 bases lying between them. The CDR3 is 13 residues long. The sequence came from a male donor with ankylosing spondylitis or in good health (not recorded which). Specimen: blood, either unsorted or a sorted T cell fraction (not recorded which). The chain recombines TRBV18 with TRBJ1-2; D gene unclear. The CDR3 bases are TGTGCCAGCCGTAGGCGAGGGCGGTATGGCTACACCTTC. Translating it yields CASRRRGRYGYTF. Based on the CDR3 plus reference TRBV18 and TRBJ1-2, the full variable domain is NAGVMQNPRHLVRRRGQEARLRCSPMKGHSHVYWYRQLPEEGLKFMVYLQKENIIDESGMPKERFSAEFPKEGPSILRIQQVVRGDSAAYFCASRRRGRYGYTFGSGTRLTVV.